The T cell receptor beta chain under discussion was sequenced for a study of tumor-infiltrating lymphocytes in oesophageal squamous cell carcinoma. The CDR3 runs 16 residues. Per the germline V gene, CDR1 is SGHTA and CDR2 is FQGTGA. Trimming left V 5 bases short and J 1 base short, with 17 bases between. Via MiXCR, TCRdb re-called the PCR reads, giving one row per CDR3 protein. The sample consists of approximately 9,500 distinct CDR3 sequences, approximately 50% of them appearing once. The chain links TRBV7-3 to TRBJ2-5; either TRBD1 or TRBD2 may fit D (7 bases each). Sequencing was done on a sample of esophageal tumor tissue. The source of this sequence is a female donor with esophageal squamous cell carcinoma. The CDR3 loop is CASSQQGRGSQETQYF. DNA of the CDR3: TGTGCCAGCAGCCAACAGGGGCGGGGGTCCCAAGAGACCCAGTACTTC.